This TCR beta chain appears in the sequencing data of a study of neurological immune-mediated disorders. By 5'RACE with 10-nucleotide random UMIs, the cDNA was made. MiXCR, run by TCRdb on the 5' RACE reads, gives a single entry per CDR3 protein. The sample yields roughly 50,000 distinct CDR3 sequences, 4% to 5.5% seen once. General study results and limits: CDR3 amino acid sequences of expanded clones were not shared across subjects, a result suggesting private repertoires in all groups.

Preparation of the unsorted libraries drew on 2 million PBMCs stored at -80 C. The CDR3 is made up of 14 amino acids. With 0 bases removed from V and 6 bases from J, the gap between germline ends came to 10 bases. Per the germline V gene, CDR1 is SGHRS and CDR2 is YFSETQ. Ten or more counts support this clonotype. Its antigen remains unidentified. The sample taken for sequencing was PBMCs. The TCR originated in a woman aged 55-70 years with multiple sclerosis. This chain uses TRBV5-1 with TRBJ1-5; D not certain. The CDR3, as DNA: TGCGCCAGCAGCTTGGGGATTTACGGTCAGCCCCAGCATTTT. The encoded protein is CASSLGIYGQPQHF.